These 2 T cell receptor gamma chains came from one sample sequenced in a study of gammadelta T cells in human blood. TCRdb re-analyzed the RT-PCR reads via CATT. This listing includes fewer than 65 gamma-chain clones. Sequencing was carried out using non-Vgamma9Vdelta2 gamma-delta T cells from cord blood. These receptors all come from a newborn.

This clone is termed hyperexpanded. The J gene is TRGJ1 or TRGJ2, the V gene TRGV5. From germline, CDR1 is VINAFY and CDR2 YDVSNSKD. After removal of 3 bases from V and 6 bases from J, the junction contained 2 bases not matched to a gene. This CDR3 contains 11 residues. The CDR3 nucleotides are TGTGCCACCTGGGACGTTTATAAGAAACTCTTT. It yields the protein CATWDVYKKLF.

A remark on this clone: This DNA's translation differs at residue 13 from TCRdb's protein, which comes from a much larger clone; a read error is likely, and the protein shown is translated from the DNA. This rearrangement joins TRGV3 to TRGJP1. The CDR3 length is 15 residues. CDR1 and CDR2 (germline): VTNTFY, YDVSTARD (reference sequence). CDR3 protein: CATWDTYTTGWFNIF. The CDR3 DNA reads TGTGCCACCTGGGACACCTATACCACTGGTTGGTTCAATATATTT.